This T cell receptor (beta chain) was obtained from a study of blood T cells in healthy people across ages. This clonotype showed up many times. Between the trimmed V and J ends, which lost 1 base and 15 bases, there was a span of 16 bases. The germline CDR1 and CDR2 sequences are DFQATT and SNEGSKA (reference sequence). This CDR3 is 12 amino acids long. A second about 6 to 12 cycle PCR used barcoded and J-beta primers. Each CDR3 protein is one row after TCRdb ran MiXCR on the 5' RACE reads. The sample lists about 1.6 million distinct CDR3 sequences; about 31% were seen once. V and J are TRBV20-1 and TRBJ1-5; TRBD1 might be the D (6 bases). This clonotype was obtained from a woman younger than 45 in good health. The specimen sequenced was blood. Written as DNA, the CDR3 is TGCAGTGCTAGAGTAGGGGACACGCGATGGCATTTT. Translating it yields CSARVGDTRWHF.